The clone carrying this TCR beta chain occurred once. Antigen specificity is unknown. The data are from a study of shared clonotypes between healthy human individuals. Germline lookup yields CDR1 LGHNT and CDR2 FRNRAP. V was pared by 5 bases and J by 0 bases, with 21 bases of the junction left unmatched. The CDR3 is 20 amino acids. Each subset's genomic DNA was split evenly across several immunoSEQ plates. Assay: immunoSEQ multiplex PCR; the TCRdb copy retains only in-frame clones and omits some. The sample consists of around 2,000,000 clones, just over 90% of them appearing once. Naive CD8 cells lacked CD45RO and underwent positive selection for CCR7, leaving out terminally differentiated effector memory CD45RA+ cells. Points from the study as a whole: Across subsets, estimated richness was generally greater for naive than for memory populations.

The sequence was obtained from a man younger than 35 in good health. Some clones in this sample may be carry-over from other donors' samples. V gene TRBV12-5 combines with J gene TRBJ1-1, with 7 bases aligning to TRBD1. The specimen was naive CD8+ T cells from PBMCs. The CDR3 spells CASGPDRVGEQGRMNTEAFF. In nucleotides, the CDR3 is TGTGCTAGTGGTCCCGACAGGGTCGGAGAACAGGGGAGGATGAACACTGAAGCTTTCTTT.